Reported below is one TCR beta chain. TCRdb's table, derived via immunoSEQ multiplex PCR, lists solely in-frame clones and lacks some. The repertoire holds 8,000 or so clones, with around 85% as singletons. After removal of 5 bases from V and 0 bases from J, the junction contained 10 bases not matched to a gene. Germline V gene sequence: CDR1 SGHNT, CDR2 YENEEA. This CDR3 contains 16 residues. The entry originates in a study of immune evolution from preneoplasia to lung adenocarcinoma. Histologic diagnosis was independently verified by two lung pathologists. Premalignant or tumor cells were enriched by macro-dissection after pathologic assessment.

This TCR was recovered from an older person with lung adenocarcinoma. The sequenced sample consisted of FFPE minimally invasive lung adenocarcinoma tissue. J is TRBJ2-7 and V is TRBV11-3; 7 bases are a match to TRBD2. CDR3 residues: CASSTTGTIPSYEQYF. CDR3 sequence (DNA): TGTGCCAGCAGCACGACCGGGACTATCCCCTCCTACGAGCAGTACTTC.